This T cell receptor (beta chain) was found in a study of a mutant IDH1 vaccine in newly diagnosed glioma. Germline V CDR1 and CDR2: SGDLS, YYNGEE. This CDR3 is 15 amino acids long. After removal of 4 bases from V and 6 bases from J, the junction contained 6 bases not matched to a gene. Here immunoSEQ multiplex PCR was the method, and the copy in TCRdb shows in-frame clones only, minus some. The repertoire includes approximately 66,000 clones, under 90% of them detected once, and roughly 4% sits in the top ten. Details on this clone: Its antigen is not identified.

Time point: week 35, safety follow-up. Alongside topical imiquimod, each dose of vaccine comprised 300 ug of mutant IDH1 20-mer peptide. The receptor's source is a man aged 30 to 39 with glioma. The J gene is TRBJ1-6, the V gene TRBV9; 8 nucleotides match TRBD1. Source: PBMCs, taken from a glioma patient whose treatment included an IDH1 peptide vaccine. The CDR3: CASSPWTGPNSPLHF. The CDR3 nucleotides are TGTGCCAGCAGCCCATGGACAGGGCCTAATTCACCCCTCCACTTT. Together with reference TRBV9 and TRBJ1-6, the CDR3 gives the full variable domain: DSGVTQTPKHLITATGQRVTLRCSPRSGDLSVYWYQQSLDQGLQFLIQYYNGEERAKGNILERFSAQQFPDLHSELNLSSLELGDSALYFCASSPWTGPNSPLHFGNGTRLTVT.